This T cell receptor beta chain stems from a study of shared clonotypes between healthy human individuals. Study in general: The composition of the donors was a couple of women and a few men aged 18 to 49.

The V gene's germline CDR1 is MGHRA and CDR2 YSYEKL. V was clipped by 3 bases and J by 2 bases, with 14 bases between them. The CDR3 runs 15 residues. Clones were read by immunoSEQ multiplex PCR, and TCRdb kept only the in-frame ones, dropping some. The sample has about 2,500,000 clones; around 94% are singletons. This receptor was identified in a man between 18 and 35 years old in good health. The sequenced material came from naive CD4+ T cells sorted from blood. Subset indicated: CD45RA+ positively selected. The chain carries TRBV4-1 and TRBJ2-7; D is perhaps TRBD1 (5 bases). The CDR3 sequence is CASSQLVDTAYEQYF. In nucleotides, the CDR3 is TGCGCCAGCAGCCAGTTGGTGGACACCGCCTACGAGCAGTACTTC.